These 22 T cell receptor beta chains were sequenced from one sample in a study of chemoradiotherapy in HPV16-positive cancers. Sequenced by immunoSEQ multiplex PCR; TCRdb stores in-frame clones only, minus some. The data show some 7,700 clones, around 81% seen once. The sample here was taken from a patient who underwent chemoradiotherapy. The origin of the receptors is a human donor with HPV-associated anogenital cancer.

The J gene is TRBJ2-7, the V gene TRBV6-5; TRBD2 matches 8 bases. The CDR3 length is 14 residues. Germline V lookup: CDR1 MNHEY, CDR2 SVGAGI. V lost 3 bases, J lost 6 bases, and 7 bases stayed unmatched. CDR3 DNA sequence: TGTGCCAGCAGTTATACGGGACTAGGAGGCGAGCAGTACTTC. Amino acids: CASSYTGLGGEQYF.

The CDR3 region is CSASFRGEQYF. DNA of the CDR3: TGCAGTGCTAGTTTCAGGGGCGAGCAGTACTTC. The V gene is TRBV20-1, the J gene TRBJ2-7; TRBD1 is a possible D gene (6 bases). The V gene's germline CDR1 is DFQATT and CDR2 SNEGSKA (reference sequence). V was pared by 3 bases and J by 6 bases, with 9 bases between. CDR3 length: 11 residues.

The DNA of the CDR3 is TGCGCCAGCAGCTACGACAGTAATGAAAAACTGTTTTTT. Protein: CASSYDSNEKLFF. The chain couples TRBV5-1 to TRBJ1-4; maybe TRBD1 (5 bases). This CDR3 spans 13 amino acids. Germline V CDR1 and CDR2: SGHRS, YFSETQ. V was trimmed by 3 bases and J by 4 bases, leaving 7 bases between them.

The V call is TRBV5-4, the J call TRBJ1-3; D gene unclear. The CDR3 is 12 amino acids. Germline CDR1 is SGHNT and CDR2 is YYREEE (reference sequence). V was shortened by 2 bases and J by 4 bases, with 4 bases between the two germline ends. The CDR3 spells CASSLGGNTIYF. The CDR3 nucleotides are TGTGCCAGCAGCTTAGGAGGAAACACCATATATTTT.

The chain carries TRBV28 and TRBJ2-5; D is unclear. CDR1 is MDHEN and CDR2 is SYDVKM in the germline V gene. The CDR3 consists of 14 residues. Trimming removed 1 base from V and 5 bases from J, with 11 bases in between. The CDR3 here is CASSLLVGIETQYF. The CDR3 DNA sequence: TGTGCCAGCAGTTTATTGGTAGGGATCGAGACCCAGTACTTC.

This sequence joins TRBV7-9 and TRBJ1-1; possible D gene TRBD1, 5 bases. Germline V lookup: CDR1 SEHNR, CDR2 FQNEAQ (reference sequence). The V end was cut by 8 bases, the J end by 1 base, with 11 bases between. There are 13 residues in the CDR3. The CDR3: CASGTVSNTEAFF. The CDR3 DNA follows: TGTGCCAGCGGGACTGTCTCGAACACTGAAGCTTTCTTT.

This clone has a handful of counts. The chain carries TRBV9 and TRBJ2-1; D gene ambiguous. The V and J ends lost 0 bases and 8 bases respectively, with 15 bases between them. Germline CDR1 and CDR2: SGDLS and YYNGEE. This CDR3 region has 15 residues. The CDR3 coding sequence is TGTGCCAGCAGCGTAGGGTCGGCAAGGGCAGATGAGCAGTTCTTC. This encodes CASSVGSARADEQFF.

This clone was counted only a few times. The chain is built from TRBV2 and TRBJ2-5; 16 nucleotides align to TRBD2. The CDR3 consists of 18 residues. The germline gives CDR1 SNHLY, CDR2 FYNNEI. V trimming: 7 bases; J trimming: 2 bases; junction bases outside the gene matches: 10. This CDR3 reads CASTLRGTSGGVQETQYF. The DNA for the CDR3 is TGTGCCAGCACCCTCCGGGGGACTAGCGGGGGGGTTCAAGAGACCCAGTACTTC.

This clone appeared once. The genes are TRBV5-1 and TRBJ1-1, with D possibly TRBD1 on 6 matching bases. Germline assignment: CDR1 SGHRS and CDR2 YFSETQ. This CDR3 spans 16 amino acids. V was cut by 4 bases and J by 0 bases, with 16 bases left in between. CDR3 sequence (DNA): TGCGCCAGCAGCCCCCAGGGACACCTCATGAACACTGAAGCTTTCTTT. Translation: CASSPQGHLMNTEAFF.

The sample holds a few counts of this clone. This chain joins TRBV10-3 and TRBJ1-1; 10 nucleotides align to TRBD1. This CDR3 comprises 13 residues. V trimming: 10 bases; J trimming: 5 bases; junction bases outside the gene matches: 7. Germline CDR1 and CDR2: ENHRY and SYGVKD. The CDR3 spells CATEDRGGTEAFF. DNA for the CDR3: TGTGCCACCGAGGACAGGGGGGGAACTGAAGCTTTCTTT.

The chain is built from TRBV7-9 and TRBJ2-1; 8 bases line up with TRBD1. This CDR3 is 16 amino acids long. Germline V gene data show CDR1 as SEHNR and CDR2 as FQNEAQ (reference sequence). V lost 6 bases, J lost 4 bases, and 11 bases stayed unmatched. DNA of the CDR3: TGTGCCAGCAGTCGGGACGACAGGGGAATTTACAATGAGCAGTTCTTC. Encoded protein: CASSRDDRGIYNEQFF. Using reference TRBV7-9 and TRBJ2-1 for the parts outside the CDR3, the full variable domain is DTGVSQNPRHKITKRGQNVTFRCDPISEHNRLYWYRQTLGQGPEFLTYFQNEAQLEKSRLLSDRFSAERPKGSFSTLEIQRTEQGDSAMYLCASSRDDRGIYNEQFFGPGTRLTVL.

The table lists this clone with a count of one. This chain joins TRBV13 and TRBJ1-2; 7 bases map to TRBD1. The CDR3 runs 16 residues. Germline V gene lookup returns CDR1 PRHDT and CDR2 FYEKMQ (reference sequence). V was clipped by 5 bases and J by 4 bases; unmatched bases: 13. The CDR3 nucleotides are TGTGCCAGCAGCCCCGACTGGGAGGGGGCGAGCTATGGCTACACCTTC. It specifies CASSPDWEGASYGYTF.

CDR3 DNA: TGTGCCAGCCGCGGACAGGGTGACTACGAGCAGTACTTC. As protein: CASRGQGDYEQYF. The genes are TRBV27 and TRBJ2-7; TRBD1 matches 8 bases. The germline CDR1 and CDR2 sequences are MNHEY and SMNVEV (reference sequence). The CDR3 has 13 residues. J lost 3 bases, V lost 8 bases, and 6 bases had no gene match.

The rearrangement joins TRBV27 to TRBJ1-1, with a possible D match to TRBD1 (5 bases). V was clipped by 5 bases and J by 4 bases, with 14 bases between them. Germline lookup yields CDR1 MNHEY and CDR2 SMNVEV (reference sequence). The CDR3 totals 14 residues. The DNA for the CDR3 is TGTGCCAGCAGTCCCCGGGACGGAATCACTGAAGCTTTCTTT. This translates into CASSPRDGITEAFF.

The rearrangement links TRBV29-1 to TRBJ1-2; D uncertain. The V gene lost 7 bases and the J gene lost 4 bases, with 16 bases spanning the gap. Germline-derived CDR1 and CDR2 are SQVTM and ANQGSEA. This CDR3 comprises 13 residues. The DNA of the CDR3 is TGCAGCGCTTCAGGCCCCGGTCGCTATGGCTACACCTTC. Its protein is CSASGPGRYGYTF.

The chain uses TRBV4-3 and TRBJ2-3; D uncertain. The germline V and J ends were trimmed by 0 bases and 4 bases, with 8 bases remaining between them. The CDR3 spans 14 residues. Germline loops: CDR1 LGHNA, CDR2 YSLEER. The CDR3 region is CASSQDSPPDTQYF. The CDR3 DNA reads TGCGCCAGCAGCCAAGATTCCCCCCCAGATACGCAGTATTTT.

The gene calls are TRBV5-1 and TRBJ2-3; D remains ambiguous. Germline-derived CDR1 and CDR2 are SGHRS and YFSETQ. The V end was cut by 4 bases, the J end by 2 bases, with 11 bases between. The CDR3 runs 14 residues. CDR3 bases: TGCGCCAGCAGCCTTACGGATCCCACAGATACGCAGTATTTT. Amino acid sequence: CASSLTDPTDTQYF.

This chain connects TRBV19 to TRBJ2-7; D not resolved. CDR1 and CDR2 (germline): LNHDA, SQIVND (reference sequence). The CDR3 is made up of 14 amino acids. V was clipped by 4 bases and J by 0 bases, with 10 bases between them. CDR3 loop: CASSSPQDSYEQYF. CDR3 sequence (DNA): TGTGCCAGTAGTAGCCCGCAAGACTCCTACGAGCAGTACTTC.

This clone was detected once. V is TRBV7-9 and J is TRBJ2-7; D is perhaps TRBD1 or TRBD2 (5 bases each). Trimming removed 5 bases from V and 6 bases from J, with 20 bases in between. Germline V gives CDR1 SEHNR, CDR2 FQNEAQ (reference sequence). The CDR3 runs 15 residues. This CDR3 is CASSPTGTVAVEQYF. The CDR3 bases are TGTGCCAGCAGCCCTACCGGGACCGTCGCCGTCGAGCAGTACTTC.

This clone was picked up one time. The gene calls are TRBV5-4 and TRBJ2-5, with 9 nucleotides matching TRBD2. V shed 7 bases, J shed 4 bases, and the junction held 8 bases outside the gene matches. The CDR3 totals 14 residues. CDR1 and CDR2 from the germline V gene are SGHNT and YYREEE (reference sequence). The CDR3 DNA follows: TGTGCCAGCGGACCGGGACTAGCAGTAGAGACCCAGTACTTC. Its protein is CASGPGLAVETQYF. Variable domain in full (rest from reference TRBV5-4 and TRBJ2-5): ETGVTQSPTHLIKTRGQQVTLRCSSQSGHNTVSWYQQALGQGPQFIFQYYREEENGRGNFPPRFSGLQFPNYSSELNVNALELDDSALYLCASGPGLAVETQYFGPGTRLLVL.

This clone appeared a few times. This chain joins TRBV5-5 and TRBJ2-2, with 8 bases that match TRBD2. Looked up from germline, CDR1 is SGHKS and CDR2 is YYEKEE (reference sequence). The CDR3 has 15 residues. J gave up 1 base and V 3 bases, and 2 bases lay outside the gene matches. The CDR3 protein is CASSWSGGNTGELFF. CDR3 in DNA: TGTGCCAGCAGCTGGAGCGGGGGGAACACCGGGGAGCTGTTTTTT.

The chain uses TRBV6-6 and TRBJ1-2; D possibly corresponds to TRBD1 (6 bases). Trimming pared 2 bases from V and 6 bases from J, leaving 10 bases between. This CDR3 spans 13 amino acids. The germline V gene has CDR1 MNHNY and CDR2 SVGAGI (reference sequence). Here the CDR3 reads CASSYTWTDGYTF. The CDR3 DNA is TGTGCCAGCAGTTACACCTGGACAGATGGCTACACCTTC.